A single sample is the source of the 3 T cell receptor beta chains below, sequenced in a study of chemoradiotherapy in HPV16-positive cancers. The protocol was immunoSEQ multiplex PCR, while the TCRdb copy is restricted to in-frame clones and leaves out a portion. The table lists some 2,500 clones, 85% to 90% of them singletons. The input for sequencing was tumor tissue, taken from a patient who underwent chemoradiotherapy. These receptors all come from a human donor with HPV-associated anogenital cancer.

V and J are TRBV5-6 and TRBJ2-7, with D possibly matching TRBD1 (5 bases). Trimming took off 2 bases at V and 4 bases at J, with 13 bases between the two ends. Germline CDR1 reads SGHDT; CDR2 reads YYEEEE. This CDR3 contains 14 residues. The CDR3 region is CASSFSGRAYEQYV. CDR3 bases: TGTGCCAGCAGCTTTTCTGGCAGGGCGTACGAGCAGTACGTC.

The chain has TRBV14 and TRBJ1-2; a possible D gene is TRBD1 (6 bases). Germline CDR1 reads SGHDN; CDR2 reads FVKESK. V was pared by 0 bases and J by 4 bases, with 6 bases between. The CDR3 length is 13 residues. As DNA, the CDR3 is TGTGCCAGCAGCCAAGACAGGGGCTATGGCTACACCTTC. This codes for CASSQDRGYGYTF.

The chain links TRBV15 to TRBJ1-4; no clear D. The V end lost 8 bases, the J end lost 4 bases, and 11 bases lay between the germline ends. The CDR3 consists of 13 residues. Per the germline V gene, CDR1 is LNHNV and CDR2 is YYDKDF (reference sequence). CDR3 amino acids: CATPDGNNEKLFF. CDR3 in DNA: TGTGCCACCCCCGACGGGAATAATGAAAAACTGTTTTTT.